This paragraph reports one T cell receptor (beta chain). The TCRbeta library incorporated unique molecular identifiers. TCRdb re-called the PCR reads through MiXCR, storing one row per CDR3 protein. The data show 450,000 to 600,000 distinct CDR3 sequences, approximately 29% seen once. This record comes from a study of T-cell reconstitution after alpha-beta-depleted transplantation in children. The sequenced sample was PBMCs from the stem cell graft donor, obtained from the stem cell graft. This sequence was found in a human donor who donated a stem cell graft to a child with aplastic anemia.

CDR3 loop: CASTLRGRLEGYTF. The CDR3 coding sequence is TGTGCCAGCACTTTGAGGGGGCGTCTGGAAGGCTACACCTTC. The V gene is TRBV12-3 or TRBV12-4, the J gene TRBJ1-2, with 7 bases lining up with TRBD1. The trim removed 7 bases at V and 8 bases at J, leaving 13 bases unmatched. This CDR3 comprises 14 residues.